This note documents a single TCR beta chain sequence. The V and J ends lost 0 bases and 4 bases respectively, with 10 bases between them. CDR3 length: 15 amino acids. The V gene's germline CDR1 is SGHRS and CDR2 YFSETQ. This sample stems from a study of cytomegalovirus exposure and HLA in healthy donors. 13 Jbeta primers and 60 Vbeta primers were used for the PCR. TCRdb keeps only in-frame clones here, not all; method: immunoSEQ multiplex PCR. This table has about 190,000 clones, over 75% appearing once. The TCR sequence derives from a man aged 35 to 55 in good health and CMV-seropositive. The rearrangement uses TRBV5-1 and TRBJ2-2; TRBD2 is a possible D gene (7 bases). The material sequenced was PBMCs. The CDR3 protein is CASSLDGGPTGELFF. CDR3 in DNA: TGCGCCAGCAGCTTGGACGGGGGGCCCACCGGGGAGCTGTTTTTT. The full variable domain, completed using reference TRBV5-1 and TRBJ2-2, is KAGVTQTPRYLIKTRGQQVTLSCSPISGHRSVSWYQQTPGQGLQFLFEYFSETQRNKGNFPGRFSGRQFSNSRSEMNVSTLELGDSALYLCASSLDGGPTGELFFGEGSRLTVL.